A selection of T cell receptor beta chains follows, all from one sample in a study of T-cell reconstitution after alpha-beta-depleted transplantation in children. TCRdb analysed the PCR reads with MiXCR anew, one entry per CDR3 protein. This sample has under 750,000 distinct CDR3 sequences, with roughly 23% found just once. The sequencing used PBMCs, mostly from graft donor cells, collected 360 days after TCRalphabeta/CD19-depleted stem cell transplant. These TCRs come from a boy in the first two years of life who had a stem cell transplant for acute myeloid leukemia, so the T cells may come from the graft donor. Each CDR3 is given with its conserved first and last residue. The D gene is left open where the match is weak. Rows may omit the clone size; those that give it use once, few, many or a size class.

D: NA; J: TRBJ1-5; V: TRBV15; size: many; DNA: TGTGCCACCAGAGAAACCGGGACCCAACGGGAGCCCCAGCATTTT; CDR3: CATRETGTQREPQHF
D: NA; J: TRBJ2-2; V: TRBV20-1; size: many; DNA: TGCAGTGCTAGAGATGTCCGGGTTAACGCGAACACCGGGGAGCTGTTTTTT; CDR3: CSARDVRVNANTGELFF
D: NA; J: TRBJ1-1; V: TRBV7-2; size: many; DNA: TGTGCCAGCAGCTCCACTTCAGGGGTGTACACTGAAGCTTTCTTT; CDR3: CASSSTSGVYTEAFF
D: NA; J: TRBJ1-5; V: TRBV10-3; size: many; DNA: TGTGCCATCAGTGAGCCGGGACACCGCTCTTATAGCAATCAGCCCCAGCATTTT; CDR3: CAISEPGHRSYSNQPQHF
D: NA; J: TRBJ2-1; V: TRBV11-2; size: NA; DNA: TGTGCCAGCAGCTTAGATCGGCAGCTAAATGAGCAGTTCTTC; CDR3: CASSLDRQLNEQFF
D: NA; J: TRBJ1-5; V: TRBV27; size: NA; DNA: TGTGCCAGCAGTTTATCCGGGTTATATCAGCCCCAGCATTTT; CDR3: CASSLSGLYQPQHF
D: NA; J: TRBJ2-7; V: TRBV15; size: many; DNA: TGTGCCACCAGCAGAGATAAGGCCACCTACGAGCAGTACTTC; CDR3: CATSRDKATYEQYF
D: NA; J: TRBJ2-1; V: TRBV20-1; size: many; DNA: TGCAGTGCGGAGGACAAAGAGTTCTACAATGAGCAGTTCTTC; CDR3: CSAEDKEFYNEQFF
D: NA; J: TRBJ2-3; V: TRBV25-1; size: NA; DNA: TGTGCCAGCAGTGAATTGCAGGGGGGGGCTACAGATACGCAGTATTTT; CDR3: CASSELQGGATDTQYF
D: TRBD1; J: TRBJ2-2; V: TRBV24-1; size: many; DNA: TGTGCCACCCCCCGACAGGGGAAGGGCGGGGAGCTGTTTTTT; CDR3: CATPRQGKGGELFF
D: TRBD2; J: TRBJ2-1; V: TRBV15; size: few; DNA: TGTGCCACCACCAGGACTAGCGGGGACCCCAATGAGCAGTTCTTC; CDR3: CATTRTSGDPNEQFF
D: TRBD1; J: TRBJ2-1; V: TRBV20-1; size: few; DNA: TGCAGTGCTAGAGACGACGGGACAGGGTGGATTGAGCAGTTCTTC; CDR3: CSARDDGTGWIEQFF
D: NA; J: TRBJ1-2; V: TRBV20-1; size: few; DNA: TGCAGTGCTAGAACAGATCCTAACTATGGCTACACCTTC; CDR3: CSARTDPNYGYTF
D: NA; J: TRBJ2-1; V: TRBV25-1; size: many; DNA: TGTGCCAGCAGTGAACCCGGGACACCGAGCAATGAGCAGTTCTTC; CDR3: CASSEPGTPSNEQFF
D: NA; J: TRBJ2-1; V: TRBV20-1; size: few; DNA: TGCAGTGCTGAGACAAATGAGCAGTTCTTC; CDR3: CSAETNEQFF
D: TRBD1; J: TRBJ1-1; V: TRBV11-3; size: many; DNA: TGTGCCAGCAGCTTAGATGGGACAGGGACCACTGAAGCTTTCTTT; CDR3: CASSLDGTGTTEAFF
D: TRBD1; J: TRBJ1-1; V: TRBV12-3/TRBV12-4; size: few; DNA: TGTGCCAGCAGTCGGGACAGGAGTGACACTGAAGCTTTCTTT; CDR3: CASSRDRSDTEAFF
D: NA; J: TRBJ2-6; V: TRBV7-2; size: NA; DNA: TGTGCCAGCAGTGAAGTCGGCTCTGGGGCCAACGTCCTGACTTTC; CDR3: CASSEVGSGANVLTF
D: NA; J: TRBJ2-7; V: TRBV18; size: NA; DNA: TGTGCCAGCTCACAGGCAGGCAACTACGAGCAGTACTTC; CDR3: CASSQAGNYEQYF
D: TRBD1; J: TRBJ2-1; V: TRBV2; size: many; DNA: TGTGCCAGCAGTGAAGCGCCGACAGGGGCCTACAATGAGCAGTTCTTC; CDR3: CASSEAPTGAYNEQFF
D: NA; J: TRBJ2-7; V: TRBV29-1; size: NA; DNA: TGCAGCGTTGATACGGGGTCCTACGAGCAGTACTTC; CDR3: CSVDTGSYEQYF
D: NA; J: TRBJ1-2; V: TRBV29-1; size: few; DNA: TGCAGCTCGGGAGCTGCTAACTATGGCTACACCTTC; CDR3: CSSGAANYGYTF
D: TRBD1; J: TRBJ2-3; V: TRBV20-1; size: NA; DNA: TGCAGTGCTAGAGTAGGGACAGGGGGCACAGATACGCAGTATTTT; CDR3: CSARVGTGGTDTQYF
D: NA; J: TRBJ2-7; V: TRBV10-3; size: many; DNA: TGTGCCATCGGAATACGCGTACAGGGTCTCCTCGAGCAGTACTTC; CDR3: CAIGIRVQGLLEQYF
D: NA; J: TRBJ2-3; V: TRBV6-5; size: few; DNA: TGTGCCAGCAGTTCCCCGGGGGGCGCAGATACGCAGTATTTT; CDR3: CASSSPGGADTQYF
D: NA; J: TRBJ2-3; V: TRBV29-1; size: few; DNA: TGCAGCGTTGAAGATACGGGGGCCGGCACAGATACGCAGTATTTT; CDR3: CSVEDTGAGTDTQYF
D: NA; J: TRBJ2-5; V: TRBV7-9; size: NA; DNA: TGTGCCAGCAGCTCCTTAAAGGTTGGGGACAAGGTCTTC; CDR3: CASSSLKVGDKVF
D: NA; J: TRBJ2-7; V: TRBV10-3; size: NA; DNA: TGTGCCATCATAGATACGTTGACAGCGAGTTACGAGCAGTACTTC; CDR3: CAIIDTLTASYEQYF
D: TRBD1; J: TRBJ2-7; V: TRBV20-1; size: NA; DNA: TGCAGTGCTATGCGACAGGGCGACGAGCAGTACTTC; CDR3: CSAMRQGDEQYF
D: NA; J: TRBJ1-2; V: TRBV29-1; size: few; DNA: TGCAGCGTTGATTACACAGAGTACAACTATGGCTACACCTTC; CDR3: CSVDYTEYNYGYTF
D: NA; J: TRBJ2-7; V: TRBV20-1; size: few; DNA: TGCAGTGCCGGACAGTTGGGAGCCTACGAGCAGTACTTC; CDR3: CSAGQLGAYEQYF
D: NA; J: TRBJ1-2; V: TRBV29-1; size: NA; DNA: TGCAGCGCCCCAGGGGTGGCGGGCTACACCTTC; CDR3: CSAPGVAGYTF
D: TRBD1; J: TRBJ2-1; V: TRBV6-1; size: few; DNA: TGTGCCAGCACCCCGAGGGGACAGGGTAATGATGAGCAGTTCTTC; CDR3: CASTPRGQGNDEQFF
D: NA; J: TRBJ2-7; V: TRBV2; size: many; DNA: TGTGCCAGCAGTGACCGTGCCGATAGCTCCTACGAGCAGTACTTC; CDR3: CASSDRADSSYEQYF
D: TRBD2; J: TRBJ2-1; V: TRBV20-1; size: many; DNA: TGCAGTGCTAGACCCTGGGGGCTAGCGGGCGATGAGCAGTTCTTC; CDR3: CSARPWGLAGDEQFF
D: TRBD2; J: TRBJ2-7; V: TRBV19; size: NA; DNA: TGTGCCAGTAGTAGCGGGGGGACCTACGAGCAGTACTTC; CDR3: CASSSGGTYEQYF
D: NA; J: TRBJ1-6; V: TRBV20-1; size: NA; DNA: TGCAGTGCTAGAGATGGATTGGGGAATTCACCCCTCCACTTT; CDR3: CSARDGLGNSPLHF
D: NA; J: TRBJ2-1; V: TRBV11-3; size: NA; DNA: TGTGCCAGCAGCTTGGGCAGGCCTGAGCAGTTCTTC; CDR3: CASSLGRPEQFF
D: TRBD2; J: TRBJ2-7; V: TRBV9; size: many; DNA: TGTGCCAGCAGCGGGGAGACTAGCGGGTCCTACGAGCAGTACTTC; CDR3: CASSGETSGSYEQYF
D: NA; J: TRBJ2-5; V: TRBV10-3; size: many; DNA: TGTGCCATCAGTGAGTCGGCTCTACCGGCTGAGACCCAGTACTTC; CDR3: CAISESALPAETQYF
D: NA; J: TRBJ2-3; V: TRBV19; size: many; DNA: TGTGCCAGTACTGGCAGGCCAGATACGCAGTATTTT; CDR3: CASTGRPDTQYF
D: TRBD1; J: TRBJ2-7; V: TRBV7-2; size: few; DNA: TGTGCCAGCAGCTTAACAGGGGGCGGCGACGAGCAGTACTTC; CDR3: CASSLTGGGDEQYF
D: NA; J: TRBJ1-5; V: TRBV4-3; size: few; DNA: TGCGCCAGCAGCCAAGATCCACAGGGTTATCAGCCCCAGCATTTT; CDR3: CASSQDPQGYQPQHF
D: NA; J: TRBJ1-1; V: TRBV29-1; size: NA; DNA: TGCAGCGTTATGGGTCCCATGAACACTGAAGCTTTCTTT; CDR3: CSVMGPMNTEAFF
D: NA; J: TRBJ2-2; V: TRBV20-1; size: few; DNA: TGCAGTGCTAGAAGCTTAATTGACACCTCCACGAACACCGGGGAGCTGTTTTTT; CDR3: CSARSLIDTSTNTGELFF
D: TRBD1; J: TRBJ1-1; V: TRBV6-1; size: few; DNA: TGTGCCAGCAGACGCGACAGGGGCGGGAACACTGAAGCTTTCTTT; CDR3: CASRRDRGGNTEAFF
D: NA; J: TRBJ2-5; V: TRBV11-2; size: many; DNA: TGTGCCAGCAGCGCACTGGGGGAGACCCAGTACTTC; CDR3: CASSALGETQYF
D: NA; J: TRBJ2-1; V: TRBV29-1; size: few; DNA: TGCAGCGGTGTCCGGGCCCTAGATGAGCAGTTCTTC; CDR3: CSGVRALDEQFF
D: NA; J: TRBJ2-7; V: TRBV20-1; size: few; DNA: TGCAGTGCCTCTCCGGGGCCTACCTACGAGCAGTACTTC; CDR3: CSASPGPTYEQYF
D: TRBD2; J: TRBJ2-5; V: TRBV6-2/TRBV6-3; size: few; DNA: TGTGCCAGCAGAGACCTGCCGGGGGGCCAAGAGACCCAGTACTTC; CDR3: CASRDLPGGQETQYF
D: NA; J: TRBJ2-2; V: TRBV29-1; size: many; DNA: TGCAGCGGCCGGAGGGGAACGAACACCGGGGAGCTGTTTTTT; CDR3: CSGRRGTNTGELFF
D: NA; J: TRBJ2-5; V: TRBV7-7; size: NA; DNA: TGTGCCAGCAGCCTCACCCAGGGGAGGAGGGAGACCCAGTACTTC; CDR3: CASSLTQGRRETQYF
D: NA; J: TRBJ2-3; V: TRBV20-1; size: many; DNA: TGCAGTGCTATTGACGGGGAGCGGGGCACAGATACGCAGTATTTT; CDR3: CSAIDGERGTDTQYF
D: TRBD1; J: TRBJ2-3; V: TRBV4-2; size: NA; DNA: TGTGCCAGCAGCCAATCCGGGACAGGGACGCCAGATACGCAGTATTTT; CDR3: CASSQSGTGTPDTQYF
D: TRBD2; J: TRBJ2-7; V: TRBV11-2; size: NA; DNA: TGTGCCAGCAGGCCGTACCGGGAGGGCGCCTACGAGCAGTACTTC; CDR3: CASRPYREGAYEQYF
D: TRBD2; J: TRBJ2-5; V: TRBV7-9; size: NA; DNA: TGTGCCAGCAGCTTAGTGGGACTAGCGGACCTACAAGAGACCCAGTACTTC; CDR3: CASSLVGLADLQETQYF
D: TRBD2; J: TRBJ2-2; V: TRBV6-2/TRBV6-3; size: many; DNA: TGTGCCAGCAGTTACTCCATCGGACTAGCGGGGGAACCGAACACCGGGGAGCTGTTTTTT; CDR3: CASSYSIGLAGEPNTGELFF
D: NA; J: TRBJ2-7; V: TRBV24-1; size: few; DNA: TGTGCCACCAGTGATTTGCGCGAGCAGTACTTC; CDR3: CATSDLREQYF
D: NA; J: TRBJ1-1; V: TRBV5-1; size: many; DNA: TGCGCCAGCAGCTTGTTAGGCCAGCTTAACACTGAAGCTTTCTTT; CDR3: CASSLLGQLNTEAFF